These T cell receptor beta chains were read from a single sample in a study of blood T cell repertoires in COVID-19. Profiled with immunoSEQ multiplex PCR; TCRdb holds only in-frame clones, not every one. The sample carries over 150,000 clones, 70% to 90% recorded once. The sequenced sample consisted of peripheral blood. The source is a middle-aged man with acute or convalescent COVID-19. CDR3s include the opening cysteine and the closing phenylalanine or tryptophan. The order of the fields is clone size, V gene, J gene, D gene, CDR3 protein, CDR3 DNA. The D gene is left open where the match is weak. Clone size is shown for a subset of rows, as once, few, many or a class of expanded clone.

NA	TRBV4-3	TRBJ2-7	NA	CASSQDFRSTGEQYF	TGCGCCAGCAGCCAAGATTTCAGATCAACGGGCGAGCAGTACTTC
NA	TRBV5-1	TRBJ2-1	NA	CASSGGTAYNEQFF	TGCGCCAGCAGCGGGGGGACGGCGTACAATGAGCAGTTCTTC
NA	TRBV4-1	TRBJ2-5	TRBD2	CASSQTSGAGETQYF	TGCGCCAGCAGCCAAACTAGCGGCGCGGGTGAGACCCAGTACTTC
NA	TRBV1	TRBJ2-3	NA	CTSSQLTRDRLSTDTQYF	TGCACCAGCAGCCAGCTTACTCGGGACAGACTTAGCACAGATACGCAGTATTTT
NA	TRBV27	TRBJ1-2	NA	CASSPTYRKGEGYTF	TGTGCCAGCAGTCCTACCTACAGAAAGGGGGAAGGCTACACCTTC
few	TRBV5-1	TRBJ2-7	TRBD1	CASSPTGDHEQYF	TGCGCCAGCAGCCCCACAGGGGACCACGAGCAGTACTTC
once	TRBV9	TRBJ1-4	NA	CASSVQDSPNEKLFF	TGTGCCAGCAGCGTTCAGGATTCCCCTAATGAAAAACTGTTTTTT
NA	TRBV4-2	TRBJ1-1	NA	CASSQGGNTEAFF	TGTGCCAGCAGCCAAGGAGGGAACACTGAAGCTTTCTTT
NA	TRBV7-9	TRBJ1-2	TRBD1	CASSLPGGNYGYTF	TGTGCCAGCAGCTTGCCAGGGGGGAACTATGGCTACACCTTC
NA	TRBV9	TRBJ1-1	NA	CASSFLPGGARAFF	TGTGCCAGCAGTTTCCTCCCGGGAGGGGCGCGAGCTTTCTTT
once	TRBV29-1	TRBJ1-2	NA	CSVGGGANYGYTF	TGCAGCGTGGGCGGGGGAGCTAACTATGGCTACACCTTC
once	TRBV4-3	TRBJ2-3	TRBD2	CASSQETLAGGFTDTQYF	TGCGCCAGCAGCCAAGAAACCCTAGCGGGGGGTTTCACAGATACGCAGTATTTT
NA	TRBV5-1	TRBJ2-5	TRBD1	CASSQLGQGLETQYF	TGCGCCAGCAGCCAACTGGGACAGGGTTTGGAGACCCAGTACTTC
once	TRBV11-2	TRBJ1-2	NA	CASSLSNPNYGYTF	TGTGCCAGCAGCTTAAGCAACCCTAACTATGGCTACACCTTC
NA	TRBV19	TRBJ1-4	NA	CASTIGASNEKLFF	TGTGCCAGTACCATAGGAGCTAGCAATGAAAAACTGTTTTTT
NA	TRBV5-8	TRBJ1-5	NA	CASSLGTASNQPQHF	TGTGCCAGCAGCTTGGGGACAGCTAGCAATCAGCCCCAGCATTTT
once	TRBV27	TRBJ2-1	TRBD2	CASSLSNSGGRNEQFF	TGTGCCAGCAGTTTATCGAATAGCGGGGGGAGAAATGAGCAGTTCTTC
few	TRBV7-9	TRBJ1-1	TRBD1	CASSAYRGATEAFF	TGTGCCAGCAGCGCCTACAGGGGGGCCACTGAAGCTTTCTTT
NA	TRBV2	TRBJ1-2	NA	CASSEKAGAGGYTF	TGTGCCAGCAGTGAGAAGGCAGGGGCAGGAGGCTACACCTTC
NA	TRBV6-6	TRBJ1-5	TRBD1	CASNLQGINQPQHF	TGTGCCAGCAATCTACAGGGGATTAATCAGCCCCAGCATTTT
NA	TRBV5-4	TRBJ2-5	NA	CASSLGVGETQYF	TGTGCCAGCAGCTTGGGGGTCGGGGAGACCCAGTACTTC
NA	TRBV6-6	TRBJ2-5	TRBD2	CASSRTSGGPSETQYF	TGTGCCAGCAGCCGGACTAGCGGGGGGCCATCAGAGACCCAGTACTTC
few	TRBV10-3	TRBJ1-1	NA	CAITGTMNTEAFF	TGTGCCATCACCGGTACCATGAACACTGAAGCTTTCTTT
NA	TRBV7-2	TRBJ1-4	TRBD1	CASSVTGDALFF	TGTGCCAGCAGCGTAACAGGGGATGCACTGTTTTTT
once	TRBV19	TRBJ1-4	NA	CASRRQAFNEKLFF	TGTGCCAGTAGGAGACAGGCTTTTAATGAAAAACTGTTTTTT
NA	TRBV3-1/TRBV3-2	TRBJ2-1	TRBD2	CASSHSWWGGYNEQFF	TGTGCCAGCAGCCATTCATGGTGGGGGGGGTACAATGAGCAGTTCTTC
NA	TRBV9	TRBJ2-3	NA	CASSILGGGADTQYF	TGTGCCAGCAGCATACTAGGGGGGGGTGCGGATACGCAGTATTTT
NA	TRBV19	TRBJ2-3	TRBD2	CASSPRLAGTSPDTQYF	TGTGCCAGTAGTCCGCGACTAGCGGGGACTTCCCCAGATACGCAGTATTTT
NA	TRBV2	TRBJ1-2	TRBD1	CASSGDRGRANYGYTF	TGTGCCAGCAGTGGGGACAGGGGGAGAGCTAACTATGGCTACACCTTC
once	TRBV5-4	TRBJ2-1	TRBD1	CASSMTTGVGEQFF	TGTGCCAGCAGCATGACAACAGGGGTTGGGGAGCAGTTCTTC
few	TRBV12-3/TRBV12-4	TRBJ1-1	NA	CASSRTANTEAFF	TGTGCCAGCAGTCGGACAGCGAACACTGAAGCTTTCTTT
NA	TRBV15	TRBJ1-4	NA	CATSGGGANEKLFF	TGTGCCACCAGCGGAGGGGGAGCTAATGAAAAACTGTTTTTT
NA	TRBV11-3	TRBJ2-5	TRBD1	CASSLGGTGNQETQYF	TGTGCCAGCAGCTTGGGGGGGACAGGGAACCAAGAGACCCAGTACTTC
NA	TRBV14	TRBJ1-2	TRBD1	CASSQNKGAYYGYTF	TGTGCCAGCAGCCAGAATAAGGGGGCGTACTATGGCTACACCTTC
NA	TRBV24-1	TRBJ2-3	TRBD2	CATSDLRAGGYTDTQYF	TGTGCCACCAGTGATTTGAGGGCGGGGGGGTACACAGATACGCAGTATTTT
NA	TRBV28	TRBJ2-2	TRBD2	CASSFISGGAGELFF	TGTGCCAGCAGTTTTATTAGCGGGGGGGCCGGGGAGCTGTTTTTT
few	TRBV29-1	TRBJ2-3	NA	CSVVLRSGLVFTDTQYF	TGCAGCGTCGTTCTACGATCAGGGTTGGTCTTCACAGATACGCAGTATTTT
NA	TRBV9	TRBJ2-3	TRBD2	CASSLGLAGGQYF	TGTGCCAGCAGTCTCGGACTAGCGGGGGGCCAGTATTTT
few	TRBV20-1	TRBJ1-2	NA	CSAAVQGGYTF	TGCAGTGCCGCAGTGCAGGGGGGCTACACCTTC
NA	TRBV3-1/TRBV3-2	TRBJ2-5	NA	CASSQERRTQYF	TGTGCCAGCAGCCAAGAAAGGAGGACCCAGTACTTC
NA	TRBV27	TRBJ2-7	TRBD2	CASSLRRLAGEQYF	TGTGCCAGCAGTTTGAGGAGGCTAGCGGGCGAGCAGTACTTC
NA	TRBV9	TRBJ2-5	TRBD2	CASSPGTSGGTQYF	TGTGCCAGCAGCCCAGGGACTAGCGGGGGGACCCAGTACTTC
NA	TRBV18	TRBJ1-2	NA	CASSPTERYGYTF	TGTGCCAGCTCACCAACAGAACGCTATGGCTACACCTTC
NA	TRBV10-3	TRBJ1-2	NA	CAISYEPGYGYTF	TGTGCCATCAGTTATGAGCCTGGCTATGGCTACACCTTC
NA	TRBV5-1	TRBJ1-3	NA	CASPGRSPGNTIYF	TGCGCCAGCCCTGGCCGCAGTCCTGGAAACACCATATATTTT
NA	TRBV5-1	TRBJ2-5	NA	CASSLGWTVDQETQYF	TGCGCCAGCAGCTTGGGTTGGACAGTAGACCAAGAGACCCAGTACTTC
few	TRBV7-2	TRBJ1-6	NA	CASSLFPLSDSPLHF	TGTGCCAGCAGCTTATTTCCCCTTTCGGATTCACCCCTCCACTTT
NA	TRBV10-2	TRBJ2-1	NA	CASSPGSSYNEQFF	TGCGCCAGCAGTCCGGGTTCCTCCTACAATGAGCAGTTCTTC